What follows describes a single T cell receptor (beta chain). The antigen is undetermined. This sample stems from a study of Ad26.COV2.S vaccination and SARS-CoV-2 variants. Study-level background: Donor was in the COV1001 Ad26.COV2.S trial arm. Intramuscular Ad26.COV2.S doses were given once or twice, 56 days apart. Study-wide results and caveats: From the TCR breadth and depth analyses, total T cell responses may have been underestimated.

Using immunoSEQ multiplex PCR, the repertoire was profiled, and TCRdb retains in-frame clones only, with some absent. Of hundreds of thousands of clones in the sample, roughly 91% were seen once. The length of the CDR3 is 13 residues. Per germline, CDR1 MNHEY and CDR2 SVGEGT. V was pared by 2 bases and J by 7 bases, with 12 bases between. Treatment described: some 20 received Ad26.COV2.S at low or high dose, single or two shots; 5 received placebo; per-sample allocation not given. Sampling was performed 63 days after the first vaccine or placebo injection. An Ad26 vector expressing Wuhan-strain SARS-CoV-2 spike served as the vaccine.

The source is a person between 18 and 59 years old who received the Ad26.COV2.S COVID-19 vaccine or a placebo. This material consisted of peripheral blood, taken in a trial of Ad26.COV2.S vaccine versus placebo. The V and J genes are TRBV6-2 or TRBV6-3 and TRBJ2-7, with D unclear. This chain's CDR3 is CASSYQIPWEQYF. Here the CDR3 DNA reads TGTGCCAGCAGTTACCAGATCCCCTGGGAGCAGTACTTC.